This T cell receptor (beta chain) was profiled in a study of T cells after somatic rescue of genetic block. A remark on this clone: One junction end does not reproduce the germline sequence, and a read error may be involved. The same CDR3 is also encoded by other DNA sequences in this sample.

From germline, CDR1 is LNHDA and CDR2 SQIVND (reference sequence). The CDR3 is 12 residues long. Measured with immunoSEQ multiplex PCR; TCRdb has only the in-frame clones, and not every one. Among about 14,000 clones listed, about 71% were seen once. The source is a boy aged 5-17 years. The sequenced sample consisted of peripheral blood mononuclear cells (PBMCs). The chain has TRBV19 and TRBJ2-5; tentative D call: TRBD1 (5 bases). The CDR3 DNA reads as TGCGCCAGTAGGGGCCAGCAAGAGACCCAGTACTTC. This sequence encodes CASRGQQETQYF. Supplemented by reference TRBV19 and TRBJ2-5, the full variable domain reads DGGITQSPKYLFRKEGQNVTLSCEQNLNHDAMYWYRQDPGQGLRLIYYSQIVNDFQKGDIAEGYSVSREKKESFPLTVTSAQKNPTAFYLCASRGQQETQYFGPGTRLLVL.